This TCR beta chain was captured in a study of T cells in Graves' hyperthyroidism and ophthalmopathy (dated by TCRdb to the late 2010s). Describing the broader study: Peripheral blood was sampled at the time of initial diagnosis, prior to any treatment. Thyroid tissue and blood T-cell repertoires from several Graves' hyperthyroidism patients were also compared in the study. The paper describes TCR Vbeta CDR3 sequencing of 120 to 150 peripheral blood samples, made up of around 41 ophthalmopathy patients, roughly 75 hyperthyroidism patients and about 17 progressor patients. An independent validation cohort of under 20 hyperthyroidism patients and about 15 patients who later progressed to ophthalmopathy tested prospective prediction of ophthalmopathy. A discovery cohort of approximately 100 patients, roughly 45 with Graves' ophthalmopathy and approximately 60 with stable Graves' hyperthyroidism, was used to find distinguishing TCR V-J signatures. For training and testing, the roughly 100 patients in the discovery cohort were randomly divided in a 7:3 ratio. After sampling, hyperthyroidism patients received methimazole starting at 30 mg daily, and ophthalmopathy patients received high-dose intravenous methylprednisolone. Broad study findings and their caveats: Most expanded thyroid clonotypes (frequency above 0.001) were also found in blood, which suggests that blood repertoires may mirror thyroid immune responses. Sample size was not statistically predetermined, and blinding of investigators to group allocation was not performed. A 13 V-J signature model separated ophthalmopathy from stable hyperthyroidism, with 87.88% sensitivity and approximately 81% specificity in cross-validation and 80%/75% in testing. During validation, the model predicted progression to ophthalmopathy a median of around six months ahead of onset, with around 65% sensitivity and around 73% specificity.

In this sample, this clonotype turned up many times. Its antigen is not yet known. Per-nucleotide qualities are absent, and no much larger clonotype sits a single base away. TCR beta CDR3 regions were amplified from RNA transcripts. The TCR CDR3 was subjected to a first round of RT-PCR using the HTBI primer set and the Qiagen OneStep RT-PCR kit. A second multiplex PCR round built the libraries, followed by size selection and purification. Libraries were sequenced paired-end with 100 bp reads on an Illumina HiSeq2000. The paper's data handling went like this. SOAPnuke was used to process the raw data, throwing out any read that contained adapters or uncalled bases, had a mean Phred below 15, or lacked an exact constant-primer or identifier match. COPE v1.2.5 was used to merge the high-quality paired reads, and each unique nucleotide sequence was defined as a clonotype. MiTCR v1.1 was used to align the clonotypes against IMGT TRBV, TRBD and TRBJ reference segments. Analysis was restricted to V-J combinations with a frequency above 0.0001, which covered 99% to 99.2% of repertoires. A TCS score was defined as the ratio of F50 (clonal expansion) to E x V (chaos), with BLOSUM62-based TCRdist applied between CDR3 peptides within each V-J. Welch's t-statistics and random forest reduced approximately 520 V-J features to under 15, which were used in a naive Bayes classifier (R e1071). In TCRdb, the public reads were trimmed at Q25 with fastp and aligned with MiXCR, with productive beta chains retained. Every distinct CDR3 protein forms one entry, paired with its most common genes and DNA. None of the V and J calls come from the authors' own analysis; TCRdb made them. For this sample the table gives some 440,000 distinct CDR3 sequences, of which 15% to 18% were detected only once. The ten largest clones take up roughly 13% of the sample.

V was cut back by 4 bases and J by 0 bases, leaving a gap of 16 bases between them. There are 18 amino acids in the CDR3, from cysteine to phenylalanine inclusive. Only the CDR3 region is kept as DNA, spanning 54 bases read in frame from base 1. Stable Graves' hyperthyroidism was defined as the absence of progression to ophthalmopathy over 18 months of follow-up. Hyperthyroidism patients were aged 18 to 65 years and newly diagnosed, with disease duration of less than 2 months. Any patient with an uncontrolled infection, another autoimmune disease, pregnancy or lactation was excluded. Diagnoses were established on the basis of clinical symptoms, serum thyroxine and TRAb, thyroid ultrasound, and orbital computed tomography. PBMCs were isolated from 7.5 to 10 ml of fresh peripheral blood by Ficoll-Paque density gradient centrifugation. Trizol reagent was used to extract total RNA, and RNA quality was then checked on an Agilent 2100 Bioanalyzer.

This receptor chain uses TRBV12-3 or TRBV12-4 and TRBJ1-6; the D segment cannot be called with confidence. The sequence came from a woman between 18 and 29 years old with Graves' hyperthyroidism. The specimen was blood. The sequenced DNA: TGTGCCAGCAGTTGGAGTACATCAGCAAGCTCCTATAATTCACCCCTCCACTTT. Its protein product is CASSWSTSASSYNSPLHF.